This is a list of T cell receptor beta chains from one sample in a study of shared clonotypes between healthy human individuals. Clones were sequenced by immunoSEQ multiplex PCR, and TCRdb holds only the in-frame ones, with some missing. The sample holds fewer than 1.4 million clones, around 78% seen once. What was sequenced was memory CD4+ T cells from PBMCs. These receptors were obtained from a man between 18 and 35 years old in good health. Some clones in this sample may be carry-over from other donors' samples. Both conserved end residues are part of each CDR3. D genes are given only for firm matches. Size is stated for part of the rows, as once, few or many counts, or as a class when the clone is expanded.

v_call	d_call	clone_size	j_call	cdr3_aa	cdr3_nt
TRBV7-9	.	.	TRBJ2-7	CASSAETLEQYF	TGTGCCAGCAGCGCAGAAACCCTAGAGCAGTACTTC
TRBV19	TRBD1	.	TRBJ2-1	CASRRTGGNEQFF	TGTGCCAGTAGACGGACAGGGGGCAATGAGCAGTTCTTC
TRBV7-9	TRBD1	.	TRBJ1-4	CASTGQGSEKLFF	TGTGCCAGCACGGGACAGGGGTCTGAAAAACTGTTTTTT
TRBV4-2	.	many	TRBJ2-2	CASSQLPGPKSRELFF	TGTGCCAGCAGCCAATTACCGGGACCAAAATCCAGGGAGCTGTTTTTT
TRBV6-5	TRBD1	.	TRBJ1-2	CASGRDRQPYYGYTF	TGTGCCAGCGGACGGGACAGACAACCTTACTATGGCTACACCTTC
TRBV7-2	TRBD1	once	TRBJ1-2	CASSLGQGAVSNGYTF	TGTGCCAGCAGCTTAGGACAGGGGGCTGTCAGCAATGGCTACACCTTC
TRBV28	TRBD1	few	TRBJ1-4	CASSFDRGGFNEKLFF	TGTGCCAGCAGTTTTGACAGGGGAGGCTTTAATGAAAAACTGTTTTTT
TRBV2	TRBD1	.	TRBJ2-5	CASETGEETQYF	TGTGCCAGCGAGACAGGGGAAGAGACCCAGTACTTC
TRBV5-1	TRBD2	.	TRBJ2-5	CASSPRGGVAETQYF	TGCGCCAGCAGCCCCCGGGGGGGGGTGGCGGAGACCCAGTACTTC
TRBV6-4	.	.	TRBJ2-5	CASSPGPRTTQYF	TGTGCCAGCAGCCCCGGGCCGAGGACGACCCAGTACTTC
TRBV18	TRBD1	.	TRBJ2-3	CASSPRQGESPSTDTQYF	TGTGCCAGCTCACCCCGACAGGGGGAGTCACCTAGCACAGATACGCAGTATTTT
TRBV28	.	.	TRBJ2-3	CASSPGGIGMNTQYF	TGTGCCAGCAGTCCAGGTGGGATAGGGATGAATACGCAGTATTTT
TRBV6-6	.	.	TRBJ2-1	CASSYSGSGGNEQFF	TGTGCCAGCAGTTACTCGGGCAGTGGGGGCAATGAGCAGTTCTTC
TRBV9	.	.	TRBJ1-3	CASSVLPSSGNTIYF	TGTGCCAGCAGCGTATTGCCGAGCTCTGGAAACACCATATATTTT
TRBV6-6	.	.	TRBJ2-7	CASSYVGFYEQYF	TGTGCCAGCAGTTATGTGGGTTTCTACGAGCAGTACTTC
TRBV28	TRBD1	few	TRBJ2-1	CASRPRGQYNEQFF	TGTGCCAGCAGACCCCGGGGACAGTACAATGAGCAGTTCTTC
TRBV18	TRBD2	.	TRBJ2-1	CASSPGLAGNYNEQFF	TGTGCCAGCTCACCAGGACTAGCGGGAAACTACAATGAGCAGTTCTTC
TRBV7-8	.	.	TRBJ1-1	CASSPTRGEAFF	TGTGCCAGCAGCCCGACTAGGGGTGAAGCTTTCTTT
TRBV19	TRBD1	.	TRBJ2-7	CASSPRPGDSGRPYEQYF	TGTGCCAGTAGCCCTAGACCCGGGGACAGCGGACGACCCTACGAGCAGTACTTC
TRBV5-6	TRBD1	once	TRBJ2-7	CASSLGDRGHRRYF	TGTGCCAGCAGCTTGGGGGACAGGGGCCACCGTCGGTACTTC
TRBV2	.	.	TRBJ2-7	CASADYEQYF	TGTGCCAGCGCGGACTACGAGCAGTACTTC
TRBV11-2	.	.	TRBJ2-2	CASSLDLWQANGELFF	TGTGCCAGCAGCTTAGATCTGTGGCAGGCGAACGGGGAGCTGTTTTTT
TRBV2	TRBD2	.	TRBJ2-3	CASSHTASGRPDTQYF	TGTGCCAGTTCTCATACGGCTAGCGGGAGACCAGATACGCAGTATTTT
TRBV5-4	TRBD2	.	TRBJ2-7	CASSLAGGSYEQYF	TGTGCCAGCAGTCTAGCGGGAGGATCCTACGAGCAGTACTTC
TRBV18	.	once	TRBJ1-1	CASSPGGDGGTEAFF	TGTGCCAGCTCACCAGGGGGGGACGGCGGCACTGAAGCTTTCTTT
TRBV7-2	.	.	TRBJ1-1	CASSLAHDLNTEAFF	TGTGCCAGCAGCTTAGCCCACGACTTGAACACTGAAGCTTTCTTT
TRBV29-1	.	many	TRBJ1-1	CSVYRDTEAFF	TGCAGCGTTTACCGTGACACTGAAGCTTTCTTT
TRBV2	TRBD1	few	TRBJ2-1	CASSALGQGGNEQFF	TGTGCCAGCAGTGCCCTAGGACAGGGGGGCAATGAGCAGTTCTTC
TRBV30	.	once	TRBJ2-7	CAWSVRSSVTWNEQYF	TGTGCCTGGAGTGTACGGTCTTCCGTGACATGGAACGAGCAGTACTTC
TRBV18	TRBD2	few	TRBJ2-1	CASSAAGTSGVNEQFF	TGTGCCAGCTCTGCGGCGGGGACTAGCGGGGTAAATGAGCAGTTCTTC
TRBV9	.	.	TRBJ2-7	CASSGERTQHEQYF	TGTGCCAGCAGCGGAGAGCGGACCCAACACGAGCAGTACTTC
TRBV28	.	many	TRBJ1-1	CASSLVKGLNTEAFF	TGTGCCAGCAGTTTAGTCAAGGGACTGAACACTGAAGCTTTCTTT
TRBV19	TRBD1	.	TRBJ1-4	CASSIDRRGQSEKLFF	TGTGCCAGTAGTATAGATCGGAGGGGGCAGAGTGAAAAACTGTTTTTT
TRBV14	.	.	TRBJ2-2	CASSQLGTGELFF	TGTGCCAGCAGCCAACTGGGGACCGGGGAGCTGTTTTTT
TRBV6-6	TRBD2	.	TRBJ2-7	CASMASGNRHEQYF	TGTGCCAGCATGGCTAGCGGGAATCGGCACGAGCAGTACTTC
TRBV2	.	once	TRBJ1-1	CASRRSGTANTEAFF	TGTGCCAGCAGGAGGAGTGGGACGGCGAACACTGAAGCTTTCTTT
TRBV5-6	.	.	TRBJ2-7	CASSLWAGAYEQYF	TGTGCCAGCAGCTTGTGGGCAGGGGCCTACGAGCAGTACTTC
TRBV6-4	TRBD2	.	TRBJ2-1	CASSLLAGVYNEQFF	TGTGCCAGCAGTTTGTTAGCGGGGGTCTACAATGAGCAGTTCTTC
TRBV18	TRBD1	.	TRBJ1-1	CASSRTGATEAFF	TGTGCCAGCTCTAGGACAGGGGCAACTGAAGCTTTCTTT
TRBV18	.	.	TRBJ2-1	CASSPGTHSAYNEQFF	TGTGCCAGCTCACCGGGGACACACAGCGCCTACAATGAGCAGTTCTTC
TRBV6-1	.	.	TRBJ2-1	CASRLAGSYNEQFF	TGTGCCAGCAGATTGGCGGGGTCCTACAATGAGCAGTTCTTC
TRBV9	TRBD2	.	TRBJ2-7	CASSVAPSSGGAYEQYF	TGTGCCAGCAGCGTAGCCCCATCTAGCGGAGGGGCCTACGAGCAGTACTTC
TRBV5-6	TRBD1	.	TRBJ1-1	CASSSYAGGLAEAFF	TGTGCCAGCAGCTCCTACGCAGGGGGCCTGGCTGAAGCTTTCTTT
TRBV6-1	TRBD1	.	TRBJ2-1	CASSEPGGLYEQFF	TGTGCCAGCAGTGAACCAGGGGGCTTGTATGAGCAGTTCTTC
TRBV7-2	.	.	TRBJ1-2	CASSLSMRQHYGYTF	TGTGCCAGCAGCTTAAGCATGAGACAACACTATGGCTACACCTTC
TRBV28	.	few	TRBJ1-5	CASSFSPSIQPQHF	TGTGCCAGCAGTTTTAGTCCTTCAATCCAGCCCCAGCATTTT
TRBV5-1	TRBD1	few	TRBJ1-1	CASRGQGMNTEAFF	TGCGCCAGCAGGGGACAGGGAATGAACACTGAAGCTTTCTTT